Shown below are 10 T cell receptor beta chains from a single sample sequenced in a study of patients and donors after allogeneic stem cell transplantation. TCRdb analysed the RT-PCR reads with MiXCR anew, one entry per CDR3 protein. The sample shows 190,000 or so distinct CDR3 sequences, roughly two fifths of them seen only once. The sample consisted of blood, either unsorted or a sorted T cell fraction (not recorded which). These receptor sequences come from a human donor who was either an allogeneic HSCT recipient or a stem cell or donor lymphocyte infusion donor (not recorded which). It is not recorded whose cells these are; they may come from a transplant donor.

The rearrangement uses TRBV6-6 and TRBJ2-1; 8 bases match TRBD1. This CDR3 is 12 amino acids long. V shed 10 bases and J 7 bases; nucleotides not matched to a gene: 6. Germline V gene lookup returns CDR1 MNHNY and CDR2 SVGAGI (reference sequence). The CDR3 nucleotides read TGTGCCATCCGACAGGGGAGGAATGAGCAGTTCTTC. Protein: CAIRQGRNEQFF.

The chain couples TRBV5-1 to TRBJ2-3; 7 bases agree with TRBD1. CDR3 length: 13 amino acids. V was clipped by 5 bases and J by 4 bases; unmatched bases: 4. Looked up from germline, CDR1 is SGHRS and CDR2 is YFSETQ. CDR3 loop: CASRTGRADTQYF. CDR3 in DNA: TGCGCCAGCAGGACAGGGCGTGCAGATACGCAGTATTTT.

This clonotype was seen at least ten times. The CDR3 DNA reads as TGTGCCATCAGTGAACGGCCGGACACTGAAGCTTTCTTT. The encoded protein is CAISERPDTEAFF. The rearrangement links TRBV10-3 to TRBJ1-1; no definite D call. V was cut by 3 bases and J by 3 bases, with 8 bases left in between. There are 13 residues in the CDR3. Per germline, CDR1 ENHRY and CDR2 SYGVKD.

The V call is TRBV3-1, the J call TRBJ1-5; perhaps TRBD1 as D (6 bases). This CDR3 is built from 14 residues. The V end lost 4 bases, the J end lost 3 bases, and 10 bases lay between the germline ends. Germline V gives CDR1 LGHDT, CDR2 YNNKEL (reference sequence). The CDR3 DNA reads as TGTGCCAGCAGCCCTGGGACAAACAATCAGCCCCAGCATTTT. Translating gives CASSPGTNNQPQHF.

The genes are TRBV28 and TRBJ1-1; D is unresolved. The CDR3 runs to 15 residues. CDR1 is MDHEN and CDR2 is SYDVKM in the germline V gene. V lost 10 bases and J lost 1, with 19 bases in between. The DNA for the CDR3 is TGTGCCACCCAAGTATACCCACGTTGGAACACTGAAGCTTTCTTT. Translating it yields CATQVYPRWNTEAFF.

In this sample, this clonotype turned up once. The V gene is TRBV25-1, the J gene TRBJ2-7; 9 bases fit TRBD1. Germline loops: CDR1 MGHDK, CDR2 SYGVNS. The CDR3 has 15 residues. Losses at the gene ends were 6 bases for V and 6 bases for J; bases not matched to a gene: 12. The CDR3 protein is CASSDPGQGIPEQYF. As DNA, the CDR3 is TGTGCCAGCAGCGACCCGGGACAGGGAATACCCGAGCAGTACTTC.

This clonotype was detected once. An end of the junction differs from the germline gene, which may be a read error. The CDR3 coding sequence is TGTGCCGTAGGACAGGGTACCGGTGAGCTGTTTTTT. Protein product: CAVGQGTGELFF. This chain joins TRBV10-3 and TRBJ2-2; 8 nucleotides match TRBD1. The CDR3 has 12 amino acids. Germline CDR1 ENHRY, CDR2 SYGVKD.

This clonotype showed up just a few times. Here the CDR3 reads CASSLGTGHTEAFF. In DNA, the CDR3 is TGTGCCAGCAGTTTAGGGACAGGGCACACTGAAGCTTTCTTT. The genes are TRBV27 and TRBJ1-1; TRBD1 matches 9 bases. CDR1 MNHEY and CDR2 SMNVEV come from the germline V gene (reference sequence). Trimming cost V 2 bases and J 3 bases; bases outside gene matches: 1. The CDR3 has 14 residues.

This clonotype was detected only a few times. The CDR3 spells CASSLGTGTNTEAFF. CDR3 coding DNA: TGCGCCAGCAGCCTCGGGACAGGCACGAACACTGAAGCTTTCTTT. V is TRBV4-3 and J is TRBJ1-1; 8 positions agree with TRBD1. CDR3 size: 15 residues. V lost 4 bases, J lost 1 base, and 5 bases stayed unmatched. Germline V gene sequence: CDR1 LGHNA, CDR2 YSLEER.

The chain has TRBV20-1 and TRBJ1-2; unclear D gene. There are 14 residues in the CDR3. Germline loops: CDR1 DFQATT, CDR2 SNEGSKA (reference sequence). V lost 4 bases and J 0 bases, leaving 12 bases between the germline ends. This CDR3 is CSATPPLANYGYTF. CDR3 coding DNA: TGCAGTGCTACCCCGCCCTTAGCTAACTATGGCTACACCTTC.